The TCR beta chain described here comes from a study of cytomegalovirus exposure and HLA in healthy donors. In the PCR, 60 Vbeta and 13 Jbeta primers were used. The assay was immunoSEQ multiplex PCR, and TCRdb's table has in-frame clones only and misses some. Of roughly 120,000 clones in the sample, less than 75% were seen once. Per the germline V gene, CDR1 is MDHEN and CDR2 is SYDVKM. The CDR3 spans 15 residues. The ends lost 6 bases at V and 3 bases at J; junction bases unmatched: 8. The specimen sequenced was PBMCs. The chain combines TRBV28 with TRBJ2-7, with 10 bases fitting TRBD1. This TCR came from a woman between 40 and 55 years old in good health and CMV-seropositive. The CDR3 nucleotides are TGTGCCAGCAGACCCCCGGACAGGGGGTTCTACGAGCAGTACTTC. This encodes CASRPPDRGFYEQYF.